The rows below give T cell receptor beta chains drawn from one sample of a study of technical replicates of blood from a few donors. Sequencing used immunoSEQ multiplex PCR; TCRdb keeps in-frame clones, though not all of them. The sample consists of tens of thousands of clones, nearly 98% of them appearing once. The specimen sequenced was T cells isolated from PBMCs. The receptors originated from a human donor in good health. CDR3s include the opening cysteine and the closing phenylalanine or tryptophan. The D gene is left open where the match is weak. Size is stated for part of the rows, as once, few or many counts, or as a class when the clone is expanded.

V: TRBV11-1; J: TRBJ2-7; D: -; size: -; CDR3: CASSLRAGEQYF; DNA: TGTGCCAGCAGCTTACGAGCGGGTGAGCAGTACTTC
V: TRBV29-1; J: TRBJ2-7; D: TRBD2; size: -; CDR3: CSVLGLAYSYEQYF; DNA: TGCAGCGTGTTGGGACTAGCGTACTCCTACGAGCAGTACTTC
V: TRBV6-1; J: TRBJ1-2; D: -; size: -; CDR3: CATSSSGTNGYTF; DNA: TGTGCCACCAGCAGTAGCGGGACTAATGGCTACACCTTC
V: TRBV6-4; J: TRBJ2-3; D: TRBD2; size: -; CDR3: CASSDSAGGADTQYF; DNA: TGTGCCAGCAGTGACTCTGCGGGAGGTGCGGATACGCAGTATTTT
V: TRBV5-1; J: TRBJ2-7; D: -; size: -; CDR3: CASRSDSSYEQYF; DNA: TGCGCCAGCAGGTCGGACAGCTCCTACGAGCAGTACTTC
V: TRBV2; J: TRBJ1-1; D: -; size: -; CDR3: CASSEREGLNTEAFF; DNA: TGTGCCAGCAGTGAAAGGGAGGGCTTGAACACTGAAGCTTTCTTT
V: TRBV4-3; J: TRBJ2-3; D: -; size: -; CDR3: CASSRILGANPDTDTQYF; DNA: TGCGCCAGCAGCCGTATTCTTGGGGCAAATCCTGACACAGATACGCAGTATTTT
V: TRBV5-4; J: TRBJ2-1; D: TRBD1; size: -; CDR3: CASSAGTGSGNEQFF; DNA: TGTGCCAGCAGCGCTGGGACAGGGTCAGGCAATGAGCAGTTCTTC
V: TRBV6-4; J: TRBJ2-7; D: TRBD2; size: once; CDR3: CASSAGTSGYGEQYF; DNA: TGTGCCAGCAGTGCAGGGACTAGCGGCTACGGGGAGCAGTACTTC
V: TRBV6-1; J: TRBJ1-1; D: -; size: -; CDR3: CASSRPPRGSTEAFF; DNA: TGTGCCAGCAGTCGACCACCCCGGGGGAGCACTGAAGCTTTCTTT
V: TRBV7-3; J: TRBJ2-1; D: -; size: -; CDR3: CASSVSATYNEQFF; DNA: TGTGCCAGCAGCGTTAGCGCGACCTACAATGAGCAGTTCTTC
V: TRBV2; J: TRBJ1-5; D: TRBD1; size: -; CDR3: CASSERGGTGRWPQHF; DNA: TGTGCCAGCAGTGAAAGGGGGGGGACAGGTAGGTGGCCCCAGCATTTT
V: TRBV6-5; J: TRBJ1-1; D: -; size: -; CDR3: CASSSGNTEAFF; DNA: TGTGCCAGCAGCTCAGGGAACACTGAAGCTTTCTTT
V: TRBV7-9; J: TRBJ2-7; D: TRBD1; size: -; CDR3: CASSLTGTGMYEQYF; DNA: TGTGCCAGCAGCTTAACCGGGACAGGGATGTACGAGCAGTACTTC
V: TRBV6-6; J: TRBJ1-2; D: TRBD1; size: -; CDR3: CASSYSRSGTAGYTF; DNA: TGTGCCAGCAGTTACTCTAGATCCGGGACAGCAGGCTACACCTTC
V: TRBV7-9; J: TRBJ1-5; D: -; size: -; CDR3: CASSQLSNQPQHF; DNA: TGTGCCAGCAGCCAACTAAGCAATCAGCCCCAGCATTTT
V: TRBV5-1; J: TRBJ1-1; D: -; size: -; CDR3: CASSLTGHVMNTEAFF; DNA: TGCGCCAGCAGCTTAACGGGACACGTCATGAACACTGAAGCTTTCTTT
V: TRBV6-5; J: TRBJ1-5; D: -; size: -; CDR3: CASSQGYSNQPQHF; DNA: TGTGCCAGCAGCCAGGGGTATAGCAATCAGCCCCAGCATTTT
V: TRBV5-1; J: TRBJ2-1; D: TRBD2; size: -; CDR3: CASSLIRTSGYNEQFF; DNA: TGCGCCAGCAGCTTAATAAGGACTAGCGGTTACAATGAGCAGTTCTTC
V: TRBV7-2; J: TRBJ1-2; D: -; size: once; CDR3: CASSLAYAAVYGYTF; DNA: TGTGCCAGCAGCTTAGCGTACGCCGCGGTCTATGGCTACACCTTC
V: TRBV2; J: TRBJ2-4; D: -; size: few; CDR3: CASRIRGPERSIQYF; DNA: TGTGCCAGCAGGATTAGGGGCCCAGAGAGGAGCATTCAGTACTTC
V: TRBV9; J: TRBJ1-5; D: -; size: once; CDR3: CASSEGPGEQPQHF; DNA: TGTGCCAGCAGCGAAGGACCAGGGGAACAGCCCCAGCATTTT
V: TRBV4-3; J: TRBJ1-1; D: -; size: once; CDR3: CASSHGRGDGFTEAFF; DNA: TGCGCCAGCAGCCATGGCCGCGGGGACGGATTCACTGAAGCTTTCTTT
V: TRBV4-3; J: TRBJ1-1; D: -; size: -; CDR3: CASSQDSLNTEAFF; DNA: TGCGCCAGCAGCCAGGACAGCTTGAACACTGAAGCTTTCTTT
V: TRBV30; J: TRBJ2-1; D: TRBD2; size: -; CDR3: CAWTGLAGEHEQFF; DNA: TGTGCCTGGACCGGACTAGCGGGAGAACATGAGCAGTTCTTC
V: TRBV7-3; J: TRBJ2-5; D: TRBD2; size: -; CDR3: CASSLVAGAGETQYF; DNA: TGTGCCAGCAGCTTGGTGGCGGGAGCGGGAGAGACCCAGTACTTC
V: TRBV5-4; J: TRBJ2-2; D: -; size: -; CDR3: CASSRTVNTGELFF; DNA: TGTGCCAGCAGCCGGACTGTGAACACCGGGGAGCTGTTTTTT
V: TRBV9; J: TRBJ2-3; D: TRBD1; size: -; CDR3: CASSIRQGTDTQYF; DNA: TGTGCCAGCAGCATAAGACAGGGGACAGATACGCAGTATTTT
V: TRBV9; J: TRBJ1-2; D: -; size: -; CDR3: CASSLRGAYGYTF; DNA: TGTGCCAGCAGCCTCAGGGGAGCTTATGGCTACACCTTC